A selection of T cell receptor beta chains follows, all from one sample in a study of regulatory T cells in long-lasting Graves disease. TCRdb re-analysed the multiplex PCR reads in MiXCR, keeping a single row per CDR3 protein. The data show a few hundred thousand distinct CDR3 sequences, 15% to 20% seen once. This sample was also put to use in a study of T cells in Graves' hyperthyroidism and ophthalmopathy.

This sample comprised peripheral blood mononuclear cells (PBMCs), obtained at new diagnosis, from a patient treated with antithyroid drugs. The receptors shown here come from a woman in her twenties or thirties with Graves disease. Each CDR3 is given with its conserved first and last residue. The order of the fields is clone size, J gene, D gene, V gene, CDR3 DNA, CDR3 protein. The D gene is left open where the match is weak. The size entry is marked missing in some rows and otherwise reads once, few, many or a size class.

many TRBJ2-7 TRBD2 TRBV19 TGTGCCAGTAGTATAGACACCGGGAGGGACGAGCAGTACTTC CASSIDTGRDEQYF
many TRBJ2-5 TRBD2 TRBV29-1 TGCAGCGTCCGTGGACTAGCCCGAGGAGAGACCCAGTACTTC CSVRGLARGETQYF
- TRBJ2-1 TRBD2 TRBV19 TGTGCCAGTAATACGCTAGGGACTAGCGGGTGGTATGAGCAGTTCTTC CASNTLGTSGWYEQFF
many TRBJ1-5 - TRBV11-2 TGTGCCAGCAGCTTAGACTATGGGGCCAATCAGCCCCAGCATTTT CASSLDYGANQPQHF
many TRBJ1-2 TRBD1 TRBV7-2 TGTGCCAGCAGCTTCGACAGGGGGGCTAACTATGGCTACACCTTC CASSFDRGANYGYTF
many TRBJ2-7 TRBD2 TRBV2 TGTGCCAGCAGGAAACACCCCGGCGGGGGGGCCCTCCTTGAGCAGTACTTC CASRKHPGGGALLEQYF
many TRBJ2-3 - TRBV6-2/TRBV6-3 TGTGCCAGCAGGGGGCAGGGGCTGGGCACAGATACGCAGTATTTT CASRGQGLGTDTQYF
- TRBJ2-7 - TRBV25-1 TGTGCCAGCAGTGAATCCCGGAGGGGCCCGTACGAGCAGTACTTC CASSESRRGPYEQYF
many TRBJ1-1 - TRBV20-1 TGCAGTGCTAGAGCCTCCGCCGGGCGGAACACTGAAGCTTTCTTT CSARASAGRNTEAFF
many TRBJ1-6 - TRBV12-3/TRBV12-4 TGTGCCAGCAGTTTAGGGCCTCTGATTAGGTTTTCACCCCTCCACTTT CASSLGPLIRFSPLHF
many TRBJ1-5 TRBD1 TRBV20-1 TGCAGTGCTAGAGAGGGACAGGGTAGGGGTCAGCCCCAGCATTTT CSAREGQGRGQPQHF
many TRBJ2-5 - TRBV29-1 TGCAGCGTTGTGGTCAGCAGCGCAGCGGCCCAGTACTTC CSVVVSSAAAQYF
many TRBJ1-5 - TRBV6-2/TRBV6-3 TGTGCCAGCAGTGAAGCATCTGGGCCGGGGCAGCCCCAGCATTTT CASSEASGPGQPQHF
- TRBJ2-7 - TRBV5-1 TGCGCCAGCAGCTTGGAGGTCGGACCCTACGAGCAGTACTTC CASSLEVGPYEQYF
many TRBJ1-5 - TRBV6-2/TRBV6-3 TGTGCCAGCAGTGCTGGGACGGCCAATCAGCCCCAGCATTTT CASSAGTANQPQHF
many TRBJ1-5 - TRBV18 TGTGCCAGCTCACCAACGACCCCCAGGGGCGGTCAGCCCCAGCATTTT CASSPTTPRGGQPQHF
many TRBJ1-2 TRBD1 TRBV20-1 TGCAGTGCTAGTCTGGGACAGGGTGGCCGAGACACCTTC CSASLGQGGRDTF